This TCR beta chain was recovered during a study of cytomegalovirus exposure and HLA in healthy donors. The study, taken as a whole, reports: As immune exposure information, only CMV serostatus was available. Versus the approximately 700-donor mean, an Asian-associated ancestry cluster reportedly showed fewer N-insertions in a later analysis.

As concerns this clone: The antigen remains unidentified.

Vbeta (60) and Jbeta (13) primers were used in the PCR. The assay was immunoSEQ multiplex PCR, and TCRdb's table has in-frame clones only and misses some. The sample has 150,000 to 200,000 clones; roughly 71% are singletons. V was shortened by 6 bases and J by 4 bases, with 10 bases between the two germline ends. Germline CDR1 is SGHTA and CDR2 is FQGNSA. The CDR3 covers 13 residues. J is TRBJ2-1 and V is TRBV7-2; D is ambiguous. This clonotype was obtained from a girl aged 5-17 years in good health and CMV-seronegative. The material sequenced was PBMCs. CDR3 residues: CASRSWQYNEQFF. The CDR3 coding sequence is TGTGCCAGCAGATCATGGCAGTACAATGAGCAGTTCTTC.